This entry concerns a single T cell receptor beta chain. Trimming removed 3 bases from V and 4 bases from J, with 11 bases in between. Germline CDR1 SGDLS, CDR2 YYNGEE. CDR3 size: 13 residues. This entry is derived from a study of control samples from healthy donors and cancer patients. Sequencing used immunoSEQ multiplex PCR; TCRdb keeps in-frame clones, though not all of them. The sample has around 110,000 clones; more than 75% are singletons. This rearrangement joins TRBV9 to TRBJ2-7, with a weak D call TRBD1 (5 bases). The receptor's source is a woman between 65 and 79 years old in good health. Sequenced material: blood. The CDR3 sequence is CASSEGAGYEQYF. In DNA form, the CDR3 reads TGTGCCAGCAGCGAAGGGGCAGGGTACGAGCAGTACTTC.